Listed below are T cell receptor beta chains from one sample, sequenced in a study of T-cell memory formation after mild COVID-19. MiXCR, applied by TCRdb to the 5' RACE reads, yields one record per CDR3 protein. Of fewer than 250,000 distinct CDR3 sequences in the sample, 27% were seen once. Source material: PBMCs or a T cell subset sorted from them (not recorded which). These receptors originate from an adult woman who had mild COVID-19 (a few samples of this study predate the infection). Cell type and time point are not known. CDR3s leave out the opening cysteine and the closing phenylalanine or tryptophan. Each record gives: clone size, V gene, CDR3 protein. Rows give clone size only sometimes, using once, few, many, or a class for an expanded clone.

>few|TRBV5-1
ASSLASGGSDTQY
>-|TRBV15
ATSRDRPNTEAF
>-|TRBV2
ASKNTGDNTNQPQH
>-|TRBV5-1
ASSLVEGGDTQY
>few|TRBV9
ASADRGGREQY
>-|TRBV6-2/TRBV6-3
ASRQTSTDTQY
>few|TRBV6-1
ASSRTSGSSYNEQF
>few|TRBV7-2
ASSSQGATEAF
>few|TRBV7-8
ASSLGQGARETQY
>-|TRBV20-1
SAREGYGYT
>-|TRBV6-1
ASSVTVNYGYT
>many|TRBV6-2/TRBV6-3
ASSLTETDTQY
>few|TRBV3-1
ASGLFSYEQY
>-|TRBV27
ASTGVKVQETQY
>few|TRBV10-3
AISAWNTEAF
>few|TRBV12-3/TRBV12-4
ASSPSGTLEQF
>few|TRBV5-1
ASSFQGGEKLF
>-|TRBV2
ASTGGKANYGYT
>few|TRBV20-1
SARDHQAGDYNEQF
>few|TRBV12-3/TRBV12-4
ASSTSSGGASEQY
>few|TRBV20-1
SLEAGPTDTQY
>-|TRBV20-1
SARPGQNTGELF
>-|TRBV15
ATSRNRFRETQY
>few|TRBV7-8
ASSLIWPVTSGLADTQY
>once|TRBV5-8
ASSFEEDYGYT
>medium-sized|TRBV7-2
ASSPGASPYNEQF
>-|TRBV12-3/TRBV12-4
ASRLGSEQF
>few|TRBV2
ASSASLLYGYT
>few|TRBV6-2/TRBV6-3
ASSYSSRAGKNGYT
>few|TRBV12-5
ASRFQETQY
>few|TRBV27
ASRGDNYGYT
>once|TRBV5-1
ASYTGSSNTEAF
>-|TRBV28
ASSPGLADHNEQF
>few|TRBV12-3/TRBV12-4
ASRPSHSGSTDTQY
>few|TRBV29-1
SAISPQGTEAF
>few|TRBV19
ASSATGGNNEQF
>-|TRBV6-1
ATTLGAASYNEQF
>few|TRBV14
ASSRVTPGTEAF
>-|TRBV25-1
ASSPGANVLT
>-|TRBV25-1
ASSESGVLHNEQF
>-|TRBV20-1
SASPAEGGHGDTQY
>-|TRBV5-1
ASRRTGQETQY
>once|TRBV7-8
ASSWYPGTSGSRRVETQY